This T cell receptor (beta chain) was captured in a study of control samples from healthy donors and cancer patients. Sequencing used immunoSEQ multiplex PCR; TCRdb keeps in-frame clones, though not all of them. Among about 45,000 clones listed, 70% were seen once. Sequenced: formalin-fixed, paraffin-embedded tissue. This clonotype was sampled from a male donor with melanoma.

The CDR3 bases are TGTGCCAGCTCACCCCCTGGCGGGGGGCTCAAAGAGACCCAGTACTTC. Translation gives CASSPPGGGLKETQYF. The chain combines TRBV18 with TRBJ2-5, with 8 nucleotides matching TRBD2. The CDR3 extends over 16 amino acids. The germline V gene encodes CDR1 KGHSH and CDR2 LQKENI. The trim removed 3 bases at V and 3 bases at J, leaving 9 bases unmatched.